A selection of T cell receptor beta chains follows, all from one sample in a study of blood T cell repertoires in COVID-19. The data were produced by immunoSEQ multiplex PCR, yet TCRdb's version contains in-frame clones alone and is incomplete. The table includes some 200,000 clones, approximately 79% detected once. Sequencing was done on a sample of PBMCs or T cells enriched from blood (not recorded which). The receptors were sampled from a woman aged 55-70 years with acute COVID-19. CDR3s include the opening cysteine and the closing phenylalanine or tryptophan. Each record gives: J gene, clone size, D gene, V gene, CDR3 DNA, CDR3 protein. D genes are given only for firm matches. The size entry is marked missing in some rows and otherwise reads once, few, many or a size class.

>TRBJ1-1|.|TRBD1|TRBV5-8
TGTGCCAGCAGCTTAACAGGGGCCCCTGAAGCTTTCTTT
CASSLTGAPEAFF
>TRBJ1-5|.|.|TRBV30
TGTGCCTGGAGTAGAAGTACGGGGAGCAATCAGCCCCAGCATTTT
CAWSRSTGSNQPQHF
>TRBJ1-2|.|TRBD1|TRBV28
TGTGCCAGCAGAGCACCGCAGGGGGCCGGGGGCTACACCTTC
CASRAPQGAGGYTF
>TRBJ2-3|.|.|TRBV5-6
TGTGCCAGCAGCGGGGAGGCTGGGGCCCGCACAGATACGCAGTATTTT
CASSGEAGARTDTQYF
>TRBJ1-1|.|TRBD1|TRBV28
TGTGCCAGCTTTACAGGGGGCGGGAACACTGAAGCTTTCTTT
CASFTGGGNTEAFF
>TRBJ2-7|.|.|TRBV18
TGTGCCAGCTCACCATGGGAGCAAATGTACGAGCAGTACTTC
CASSPWEQMYEQYF
>TRBJ2-5|.|TRBD1|TRBV7-2
TGTGCCAGCAGCTTAGAGGGACAGGCCAGGGAGACCCAGTACTTC
CASSLEGQARETQYF
>TRBJ2-7|.|TRBD2|TRBV5-4
TGTGCCAGCAGCTTAGGGACTAGTCAGTACTTC
CASSLGTSQYF
>TRBJ2-2|.|TRBD1|TRBV27
TGTGCCAGCAAGGCAGGGGGCGCAGCCGGGGAGCTGTTTTTT
CASKAGGAAGELFF
>TRBJ2-3|.|.|TRBV5-1
TGCGCCAGCAGCTTAGGGAGGTACGGAGATACGCAGTATTTT
CASSLGRYGDTQYF
>TRBJ2-3|.|.|TRBV30
TGTGCCTGGAGTGTGCAGGGTCTAGATACGCAGTATTTT
CAWSVQGLDTQYF
>TRBJ2-5|.|TRBD2|TRBV4-1
TGCGCCAGCAGCCAAGAGGCGGGGGTCGGGAAGACCCAGTACTTC
CASSQEAGVGKTQYF
>TRBJ1-2|few|.|TRBV15
TGTGCCACCAGCAGTGAGGCGACGGGTTTCTATGGCTACACCTTC
CATSSEATGFYGYTF
>TRBJ2-7|.|TRBD2|TRBV6-5
TGTGCCAGCAGTTACTCCTGGGGGGGCTACGAGCAGTACTTC
CASSYSWGGYEQYF
>TRBJ2-2|.|TRBD2|TRBV4-2
TGTGCCAGCAGCCAATCAGCGGGAGCGAACACCGGGGAGCTGTTTTTT
CASSQSAGANTGELFF
>TRBJ1-2|.|.|TRBV12-3/TRBV12-4
TGTGCCAGCAGTTCCCGACAGTCCTATGGCTACACCTTC
CASSSRQSYGYTF
>TRBJ1-2|.|.|TRBV20-1
TGCAGTGCTAGTTTGACAGCTAACTATGGCTACACCTTC
CSASLTANYGYTF
>TRBJ1-2|.|.|TRBV5-5
TGTGCCAGCAGCTTGGGGGCGGGTAAGGGCTATGGCTACACCTTC
CASSLGAGKGYGYTF
>TRBJ2-7|few|TRBD1|TRBV2
TGTGCCTGCTTGAGGGACAGGGGGCCGAAGGAGCAGTACTTC
CACLRDRGPKEQYF
>TRBJ1-6|.|.|TRBV30
TGTGCCTGGGCCCCGCCCCCCCGGGGGTATTCACCCCTCCACTTT
CAWAPPPRGYSPLHF
>TRBJ1-4|.|.|TRBV28
TGTGCGACGGCTAGGGGTGAAAAACTGTTTTTT
CATARGEKLFF
>TRBJ2-5|.|.|TRBV6-5
TGTGCCAGCAGAACAAGCGGGTCAGAGACCCAGTACTTC
CASRTSGSETQYF
>TRBJ2-7|.|.|TRBV7-2
TGTGCCAGCAGCTTAGATCGAGCGGTGGAGCCCTACGAGCAGTACTTC
CASSLDRAVEPYEQYF
>TRBJ1-6|.|.|TRBV21-1
TGTGCCAGCAGCAAAGAGGGAGGATATAATTCACCCCTCCACTTT
CASSKEGGYNSPLHF
>TRBJ2-7|.|TRBD2|TRBV5-5
TGTGCCAGCAGCTTGACCAACCCTCGGCGGGAGAGCCGCGAGCAGTACTTC
CASSLTNPRRESREQYF
>TRBJ2-1|.|TRBD2|TRBV5-1
TGCGCCAGCAGCTTGGCAGCGGGGAGGTACAATGAGCAGTTCTTC
CASSLAAGRYNEQFF
>TRBJ2-2|few|.|TRBV7-9
TGTGCCAGCAGCTCTCAGGGCTATAACACCGGGGAGCTGTTTTTT
CASSSQGYNTGELFF
>TRBJ2-5|.|TRBD2|TRBV6-6
TGTGCCAGCAGTCGAATGTTGACTAGCGTCCAAGAGACCCAGTACTTC
CASSRMLTSVQETQYF
>TRBJ1-2|.|TRBD1|TRBV2
TGTGCCAGCAGCGTGGACAGGGGCGGGGGAGGCTACACCTTC
CASSVDRGGGGYTF
>TRBJ1-6|.|TRBD1|TRBV7-2
TGTGCCAGCAGCTTAAGGAAGGGGGCGGGGAATTCACCCCTCCACTTT
CASSLRKGAGNSPLHF
>TRBJ1-1|.|.|TRBV24-1
TGTGCCACCAGTGATCCCTCCGGGGGCACTGAAGCTTTCTTT
CATSDPSGGTEAFF
>TRBJ2-3|many|.|TRBV6-5
TGTGCCAGCATTAGGGGGACCACTAGCACAGATACGCAGTATTTT
CASIRGTTSTDTQYF
>TRBJ2-2|.|TRBD1|TRBV9
TGTGCCAGCAGCGCCGGGGACAGCAACACCGGGGAGCTGTTTTTT
CASSAGDSNTGELFF
>TRBJ2-5|once|.|TRBV15
TGTGCCACCAGCAGAGGGGAAGGGGAAAGGGAGACCCAGTACTTC
CATSRGEGERETQYF
>TRBJ1-5|.|.|TRBV5-4
TGTGCCAGCAGTTTGGAGGAGTTTTTCAGGGTTGATCAGCCCCAGCATTTT
CASSLEEFFRVDQPQHF
>TRBJ2-5|.|TRBD2|TRBV5-4
TGTGCCAGCAGCCCCCGGGGAAGCGGGGGAGGGGAGACCCAGTACTTC
CASSPRGSGGGETQYF
>TRBJ2-1|.|TRBD2|TRBV7-9
TGTGCCAGCAGTAAAGGGACTAGCGGGAGGGATGAGCAGTTCTTC
CASSKGTSGRDEQFF
>TRBJ1-1|few|TRBD1|TRBV7-9
TGTGCCAGCAGCTTATCAGGGGGCGACACTGAAGCTTTCTTT
CASSLSGGDTEAFF
>TRBJ1-6|.|.|TRBV9
TGTGCCAGCAGCCCCCGGGGGTCCTATAATTCACCCCTCCACTTT
CASSPRGSYNSPLHF
>TRBJ2-7|few|TRBD2|TRBV6-6
TGTGCCAGCAGAGATGGAGCGGGGGGAATATACGAGCAGTACTTC
CASRDGAGGIYEQYF
>TRBJ2-7|few|TRBD2|TRBV28
TGTGCCAGCAGTTTATGGGGACTAGCGGGAGGGCCCGGCGAGCAGTACTTC
CASSLWGLAGGPGEQYF
>TRBJ1-6|few|.|TRBV2
TGTGCCAGCAGTCGGGACACGAGTTCACCCCTCCACTTT
CASSRDTSSPLHF
>TRBJ2-1|.|TRBD2|TRBV3-1/TRBV3-2
TGTGCCAGCAGCCAGAAGGGACTAGCGGGAGGGCCGCGTAATGAGCAGTTCTTC
CASSQKGLAGGPRNEQFF
>TRBJ2-5|few|TRBD1|TRBV18
TGTGCCAGCTCACCAGGGACAGGGTCGTGGGAGACCCAGTACTTC
CASSPGTGSWETQYF
>TRBJ1-2|.|.|TRBV7-8
TGTGCCAGCAGCTGGGCGGTTGAGGGTGGCTACACCTTC
CASSWAVEGGYTF
>TRBJ2-1|.|TRBD2|TRBV24-1
TGTGCCACCAGTGTAGCGGGAGGCAGGGATGAGCAGTTCTTC
CATSVAGGRDEQFF
>TRBJ1-3|.|.|TRBV5-6
TGTGCCAGCAGCTTGTGGAGCTCTGGAAACACCATATATTTT
CASSLWSSGNTIYF
>TRBJ1-6|.|TRBD1|TRBV5-4
TGTGCCAGCAGCTTGGTAATGAACACCTGGGGGACAGGGAATTCACCCCTCCACTTT
CASSLVMNTWGTGNSPLHF
>TRBJ2-6|.|TRBD2|TRBV5-1
TGCGCCAGCAGCCCCTCCGAGCGGGGGTATCTCCCCGGGGCCAACGTCCTGACTTTC
CASSPSERGYLPGANVLTF
>TRBJ2-3|.|.|TRBV29-1
TGCAGCGTTGAACCACAGGATACGCAGTATTTT
CSVEPQDTQYF